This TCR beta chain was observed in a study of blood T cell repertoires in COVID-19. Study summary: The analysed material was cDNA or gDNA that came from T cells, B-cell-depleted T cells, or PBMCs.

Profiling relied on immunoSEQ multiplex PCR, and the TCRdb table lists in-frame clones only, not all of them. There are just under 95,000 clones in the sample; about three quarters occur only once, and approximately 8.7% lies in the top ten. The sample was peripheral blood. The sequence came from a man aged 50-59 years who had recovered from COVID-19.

CDR3 coding DNA: TGTGCCAGCAGCCAAGGTTCTAGGGAGACCCAGTACTTC. Protein: CASSQGSRETQYF. The rearrangement uses TRBV3-1 (or the pseudogene TRBV3-2) and TRBJ2-5; no clear D. The CDR3 extends over 13 amino acids. Germline-derived CDR1 and CDR2 are LGHDT and YNNKEL (reference sequence). Between the trimmed V and J ends, which lost 1 base and 5 bases, there was a span of 8 bases.